The 12 T cell receptor beta chains presented below share a single source sample, sequenced in a study of blood T cell repertoires in COVID-19. The table came from immunoSEQ multiplex PCR; TCRdb's copy has only in-frame clones and leaves some out. The data hold some 670,000 clones, with about 87% observed a single time. Source material: peripheral blood. The source is a woman younger than 35 with acute or convalescent COVID-19.

In DNA form, the CDR3 reads TGCAGCGTTCCCCTCGTGGGGAGTCGGGATACGCAGTATTTT. The encoded protein is CSVPLVGSRDTQYF. The chain has TRBV29-1 and TRBJ2-3; D is perhaps TRBD2 (5 bases). CDR3 size: 14 residues. Germline CDR1 and CDR2: SQVTM and ANQGSEA. V lost 5 bases and J 6 bases, leaving 18 bases between the germline ends.

V usage is TRBV6-5 and J usage is TRBJ2-1; the match to TRBD2 covers 13 bases. Looked up from germline, CDR1 is MNHEY and CDR2 is SVGAGI. This CDR3 region has 16 residues. V shed 2 bases, J shed 4 bases, and the junction held 2 bases outside the gene matches. The CDR3 region has the DNA TGTGCCAGCAGTTACCCACTAGCGGGGGGGTACAATGAGCAGTTCTTC. This encodes CASSYPLAGGYNEQFF.

This clone was found once. Sequence at one end of the junction differs from germline and may be a read error. This chain joins TRBV12-5 and TRBJ2-7, with a weak D call TRBD1 (5 bases). The germline gives CDR1 LGHNT, CDR2 FRNRAP. The CDR3 spans 16 residues. CDR3 sequence: CASGYPPRQRSYVQYF. CDR3 nucleotides: TGTGCTAGTGGTTACCCCCCCCGACAGCGATCCTACGTGCAGTACTTC.

This chain connects TRBV3-1 (or the pseudogene TRBV3-2) to TRBJ1-2, with TRBD1 as a possible D gene (6 bases). Germline V lookup: CDR1 LGHDT, CDR2 YNNKEL (reference sequence). CDR3 size: 19 residues. The V end lost 4 bases, the J end lost 4 bases, and 28 bases lay between the germline ends. The CDR3 DNA reads TGTGCCAGCAGCCCCAACCTGGGGGGGGCGGTTTTTAGTAGCTATGGCTACACCTTC. Translating it yields CASSPNLGGAVFSSYGYTF.

The CDR3, as DNA: TGTGCCAGCAGCTTAGCTGGCCAGGGCTTCAATCAGCCCCAGCATTTT. Translated: CASSLAGQGFNQPQHF. The gene calls are TRBV13 and TRBJ1-5; D possibly corresponds to TRBD1 (5 bases). In germline, CDR1 is PRHDT, CDR2 FYEKMQ (reference sequence). Trimming removed 1 base at V and 3 bases at J, with 13 bases between. The CDR3 spans 16 residues.

The chain carries TRBV11-2 and TRBJ1-1; D gene ambiguous. The CDR3 consists of 15 residues. In germline, CDR1 is SGHAT, CDR2 FQNNGV. V lost 0 bases and J lost 13, with 21 bases in between. CDR3 nucleotide sequence: TGTGCCAGCAGCTTAGATTATTATTCTGGTAGTATCGGTTTCTTT. Its protein is CASSLDYYSGSIGFF.

The chain employs TRBV9 and TRBJ1-3; 8 positions match TRBD1. The J segment lost 8 bases and the V segment lost 3 bases, leaving 7 bases of the junction unmatched. The CDR3 covers 14 residues. Germline lookup yields CDR1 SGDLS and CDR2 YYNGEE. CDR3 DNA sequence: TGTGCCAGCAGCGGACTACAGGGGGGGGACACCATATATTTT. This codes for CASSGLQGGDTIYF.

This chain links TRBV12-3 or TRBV12-4 with TRBJ2-3; 8 bases are a match to TRBD1. V gave up 4 bases and J gave up 13 bases; unmatched junction bases: 7. The CDR3 has 12 amino acids. CDR3 bases: TGTGCCAGCAGTTCCTACGGGACAGGCGAGTATTTT. It codes for CASSSYGTGEYF.

The genes are TRBV11-2 and TRBJ2-7; D is ambiguous. Trimming cost V 1 base and J 3 bases, with 4 bases left between them. The CDR3 sequence is 12 residues long. Germline values: CDR1 SGHAT, CDR2 FQNNGV. The CDR3: CASSLVYYEQYF. Here the CDR3 DNA reads TGTGCCAGCAGCTTAGTATACTACGAGCAGTACTTC.

The rearrangement uses TRBV9 and TRBJ2-1; TRBD1 matches 7 bases. Per the germline V gene, CDR1 is SGDLS and CDR2 is YYNGEE. J lost 0 bases, V lost 6 bases, and 3 bases had no gene match. The length of the CDR3 is 14 residues. CDR3 sequence: CASTPGGSYNEQFF. The DNA for the CDR3 is TGTGCCAGCACCCCAGGGGGCTCCTACAATGAGCAGTTCTTC.

The J gene is TRBJ2-2, the V gene TRBV6-4, with D perhaps matching TRBD1 or TRBD2 (5 bases each). Germline V gene data show CDR1 as MRHNA and CDR2 as SNTAGT. The CDR3 extends over 14 amino acids. V lost 6 bases and J lost 2, with 10 bases in between. CDR3 bases: TGTGCCAGCAGAGACAGACTAAACACCGGGGAGCTGTTTTTT. This gives the protein CASRDRLNTGELFF.

The table lists this clone with a few counts. V and J are TRBV5-1 and TRBJ1-2; TRBD1 agrees at 7 bases. Germline V gene data show CDR1 as SGHRS and CDR2 as YFSETQ. This CDR3 comprises 14 residues. The junction had 8 bases not matched to a gene; V was cut back by 3 bases and J by 6 bases. The CDR3 reads CASSWFRQGNGYTF. The CDR3 DNA follows: TGCGCCAGCAGCTGGTTCCGACAGGGTAATGGCTACACCTTC.